Listed here are 24 T cell receptor beta chains from one sample, sequenced in a study of cytomegalovirus exposure and HLA in healthy donors. The assay was immunoSEQ multiplex PCR, and TCRdb's table has in-frame clones only and misses some. This repertoire shows about 220,000 clones, more than 75% found once; its top ten account for around 3%. Sample: PBMCs. The source is a man younger than 35 in good health and CMV-seronegative.

CDR3 in amino acids: CSVAGTGDDNYGYTF. The CDR3 DNA reads TGCAGCGTTGCTGGGACAGGGGATGATAACTATGGCTACACCTTC. The chain combines TRBV29-1 with TRBJ1-2; TRBD1 agrees at 10 bases. V trimming: 4 bases; J trimming: 1 base; junction bases outside the gene matches: 6. This CDR3 spans 15 amino acids. CDR1 and CDR2 (germline): SQVTM, ANQGSEA.

This clone was observed a few times. Here the CDR3 DNA reads TGTGCCAGCAGGACAGACCAGTCCTCCTATAATTCACCCCTCCACTTT. Translated, it gives CASRTDQSSYNSPLHF. J is TRBJ1-6 and V is TRBV2; D might be TRBD1 (5 bases). This CDR3 contains 16 residues. Trimming pared 6 bases from V and 0 bases from J, leaving 12 bases between. Germline V gives CDR1 SNHLY, CDR2 FYNNEI.

The genes are TRBV28 and TRBJ1-4; TRBD1 might be the D (6 bases). The germline CDR1 and CDR2 sequences are MDHEN and SYDVKM. The CDR3 loop spans 14 amino acids. V gave up 7 bases and J gave up 5 bases, with 14 bases separating them. CDR3 residues: CASIGGWINEKLFF. DNA for the CDR3: TGTGCCAGCATAGGGGGATGGATCAATGAAAAACTGTTTTTT. Using reference TRBV28 and TRBJ1-4 for the parts outside the CDR3, the full variable domain is DVKVTQSSRYLVKRTGEKVFLECVQDMDHENMFWYRQDPGLGLRLIYFSYDVKMKEKGDIPEGYSVSREKKERFSLILESASTNQTSMYLCASIGGWINEKLFFGSGTQLSVL.

The rearrangement joins TRBV7-9 to TRBJ2-5; TRBD1 matches at 7 bases. Trimming at V came to 5 bases and at J to 5 bases, leaving 5 bases not matched to a gene. This CDR3 is 13 amino acids long. Germline CDR1 SEHNR, CDR2 FQNEAQ (reference sequence). The CDR3 is CASSTTGYETQYF. CDR3 bases: TGTGCCAGCAGCACGACAGGGTACGAGACCCAGTACTTC.

The chain is built from TRBV7-3 and TRBJ2-6; D not resolved. V lost 3 bases and J lost 4, with 10 bases in between. This CDR3 region has 15 residues. Germline values: CDR1 SGHTA, CDR2 FQGTGA. The CDR3 is CASSFGLAGANVLTF. CDR3 nucleotide sequence: TGTGCCAGCAGCTTCGGGTTGGCGGGGGCCAACGTCCTGACTTTC.

This sequence joins TRBV7-2 and TRBJ2-7; the D is unclear. V was cut by 0 bases and J by 2 bases, with 8 bases left in between. The germline gives CDR1 SGHTA, CDR2 FQGNSA. The CDR3 has 14 residues. CDR3 amino acids: CASSLAPVPYEQYF. CDR3 nucleotides: TGTGCCAGCAGCTTAGCGCCGGTTCCCTACGAGCAGTACTTC.

The chain combines TRBV27 with TRBJ2-5; D is possibly TRBD1 (6 bases). CDR1 is MNHEY, CDR2 SMNVEV, per germline (reference sequence). Trimming removed 5 bases from V and 7 bases from J, with 20 bases in between. This CDR3 has 15 amino acids. In DNA form, the CDR3 reads TGTGCCAGCAGTCCCGGGACACTAGGCATTGGGACCCAGTACTTC. Translation: CASSPGTLGIGTQYF.

The J gene is TRBJ2-7, the V gene TRBV28, with D hard to call. The CDR3 length is 13 residues. With 3 bases removed from V and 3 bases from J, the gap between germline ends came to 9 bases. Germline V gives CDR1 MDHEN, CDR2 SYDVKM. For the CDR3, the DNA is TGTGCCAGCAGTTTGGGCAGCTACTACGAGCAGTACTTC. This codes for CASSLGSYYEQYF.

The table lists this clone with a count of one. The rearrangement joins TRBV9 to TRBJ2-3; 12 bases map to TRBD2. This CDR3 contains 18 residues. Germline loops: CDR1 SGDLS, CDR2 YYNGEE. The junction had 12 bases not matched to a gene; V was cut back by 2 bases and J by 5 bases. CDR3 protein: CASSVGTSGSVLGDTQYF. The CDR3 bases are TGTGCCAGCAGCGTCGGGACTAGCGGGTCGGTCTTAGGAGATACGCAGTATTTT.

V usage is TRBV6-1 and J usage is TRBJ2-7, with a possible D match to TRBD1 (5 bases). Deletions cut 6 bases from V and 2 bases from J, with 14 bases between. CDR1 MNHNS and CDR2 SASEGT come from the germline V gene. This CDR3 has 14 amino acids. In DNA, the CDR3 is TGTGCCAGCAGGGTGACAGACCGAGCCTACGAGCAGTACTTC. Protein: CASRVTDRAYEQYF.

V usage is TRBV18 and J usage is TRBJ1-1, with 7 nucleotides matching TRBD1. The J segment lost 2 bases and the V segment lost 3 bases, leaving 9 bases of the junction unmatched. This CDR3 region has 16 residues. Looked up from germline, CDR1 is KGHSH and CDR2 is LQKENI. The CDR3 sequence is CASSPNTGQINTEAFF. The CDR3 bases are TGTGCCAGCTCACCTAACACGGGACAGATCAACACTGAAGCTTTCTTT.

The V gene is TRBV21-1, the J gene TRBJ2-7; the table's D call, TRBD2, was not checked against the DNA. TRBV21-1 counts as a pseudogene. The CDR3 is 12 amino acids. The CDR3 region is CASSSVRYEQYF. The CDR3 bases are TGTGCCAGCAGCAGCGTACGGTACGAGCAGTACTTC.

V is TRBV14 and J is TRBJ2-7; a weak D match, TRBD1 (6 bases). Trimming removed 4 bases from V and 4 bases from J, with 17 bases in between. Germline V gene sequence: CDR1 SGHDN, CDR2 FVKESK. The CDR3 totals 15 residues. For the CDR3, the DNA is TGTGCCAGCAGCCCCAGGGGCAGCCTACTTTACGAGCAGTACTTC. The encoded protein is CASSPRGSLLYEQYF.

The genes are TRBV5-6 and TRBJ2-3; the D is unclear. Trimming stripped 4 bases from V and 8 bases from J, with 11 bases between. The CDR3 length is 12 residues. Germline V gives CDR1 SGHDT, CDR2 YYEEEE. CDR3 DNA sequence: TGTGCCAGCAGCCTCTTCATCGGTACGCAGTATTTT. This codes for CASSLFIGTQYF.

The chain employs TRBV27 and TRBJ1-1; D is perhaps TRBD1 (6 bases). The germline CDR1 and CDR2 sequences are MNHEY and SMNVEV (reference sequence). Trimming took 4 bases from V and 2 from J, leaving 14 bases between them. The CDR3 spans 15 residues. The CDR3 sequence is CASSSYDRRNTEAFF. The CDR3 DNA is TGTGCCAGCAGTTCCTACGACAGGCGCAACACTGAAGCTTTCTTT.

The rearrangement uses TRBV6-6 and TRBJ2-3, with TRBD1 matching 7 bases. This CDR3 contains 16 residues. The trim removed 6 bases at V and 0 bases at J, leaving 9 bases unmatched. Germline V gene lookup returns CDR1 MNHNY and CDR2 SVGAGI (reference sequence). CDR3 DNA: TGTGCCAGCAGCCTACCGCAACAGGGGAGCACAGATACGCAGTATTTT. Protein product: CASSLPQQGSTDTQYF.

The V call is TRBV2, the J call TRBJ2-1, with 7 bases fitting TRBD2. Germline-derived CDR1 and CDR2 are SNHLY and FYNNEI. The CDR3 is made up of 12 amino acids. Germline trimming cut 7 bases from V and 7 bases from J; bases unmatched to any gene: 4. The CDR3 region is CASISGINEQFF. For the CDR3, the DNA is TGTGCCAGCATAAGCGGGATAAATGAGCAGTTCTTC.

This clone appeared once. The chain links TRBV7-2 to TRBJ2-5; 14 nucleotides match TRBD2. The CDR3 runs to 15 residues. V shed 5 bases, J shed 5 bases, and the junction held 4 bases outside the gene matches. Germline V gene lookup returns CDR1 SGHTA and CDR2 FQGNSA. This CDR3 is CASSPRLAGGETQYF. The CDR3 nucleotides read TGTGCCAGCAGCCCGAGACTAGCGGGGGGGGAGACCCAGTACTTC. Full variable domain (missing parts from reference TRBV7-2 and TRBJ2-5): GAGVSQSPSNKVTEKGKDVELRCDPISGHTALYWYRQSLGQGLEFLIYFQGNSAPDKSGLPSDRFSAERTGGSVSTLTIQRTQQEDSAVYLCASSPRLAGGETQYFGPGTRLLVL.

This chain connects TRBV6-5 to TRBJ1-2; 9 bases align to TRBD1. The junction had 6 bases not matched to a gene; V was cut back by 0 bases and J by 7 bases. CDR3 length: 15 residues. Germline V gene lookup returns CDR1 MNHEY and CDR2 SVGAGI. CDR3 nucleotide sequence: TGTGCCAGCAGTTACTCGGACAGGGGCGGAGGTGGCTACACCTTC. Amino acid sequence: CASSYSDRGGGGYTF.

The chain employs TRBV7-2 and TRBJ2-1; TRBD2 matches 13 bases. The CDR3 extends over 15 amino acids. Germline V lookup: CDR1 SGHTA, CDR2 FQGNSA. V was clipped by 8 bases and J by 7 bases; unmatched bases: 8. CDR3 in amino acids: CASRLAGGNLNEQFF. DNA of the CDR3: TGTGCCAGCCGACTAGCGGGAGGCAACCTGAATGAGCAGTTCTTC.

The V gene is TRBV28, the J gene TRBJ1-2; TRBD1 is a possible D gene (6 bases). Trimming removed 4 bases from V and 8 bases from J, with 14 bases in between. Germline assignment: CDR1 MDHEN and CDR2 SYDVKM. This CDR3 contains 13 residues. In DNA form, the CDR3 reads TGTGCCAGCAGTTATGTTTCTGGGGGCGGCTACACCTTC. Its protein is CASSYVSGGGYTF.

This clone was seen once. The chain has TRBV7-9 and TRBJ2-7; D unresolved. The V gene's germline CDR1 is SEHNR and CDR2 FQNEAQ (reference sequence). V dropped 1 base and J dropped 7 bases, with 8 bases sitting between them. This CDR3 comprises 12 residues. This chain's CDR3 is CASSLGRLEQYF. The DNA for the CDR3 is TGTGCCAGCAGCTTAGGCAGATTGGAGCAGTACTTC.

The genes are TRBV9 and TRBJ2-1; possibly TRBD2 for D (6 bases). Germline CDR1 is SGDLS and CDR2 is YYNGEE. The length of the CDR3 is 15 residues. The V gene lost 2 bases and the J gene lost 6 bases, with 15 bases spanning the gap. CDR3 sequence: CASSVSGLSVNEQFF. Here the CDR3 DNA reads TGTGCCAGCAGCGTGTCGGGACTCTCAGTCAATGAGCAGTTCTTC.

The chain uses TRBV7-9 and TRBJ2-3; D may be TRBD2 (6 bases). CDR3 length equals 16 residues. CDR1 is SEHNR and CDR2 is FQNEAQ in the germline V gene (reference sequence). V shed 4 bases and J shed 3 bases, with 17 bases lying between them. In DNA, the CDR3 is TGTGCCAGCAGCTCGCAACCGGGACTGGGGACAGATACGCAGTATTTT. It translates to CASSSQPGLGTDTQYF. Drawing the rest from reference TRBV7-9 and TRBJ2-3, the complete variable domain is DTGVSQNPRHKITKRGQNVTFRCDPISEHNRLYWYRQTLGQGPEFLTYFQNEAQLEKSRLLSDRFSAERPKGSFSTLEIQRTEQGDSAMYLCASSSQPGLGTDTQYFGPGTRLTVL.